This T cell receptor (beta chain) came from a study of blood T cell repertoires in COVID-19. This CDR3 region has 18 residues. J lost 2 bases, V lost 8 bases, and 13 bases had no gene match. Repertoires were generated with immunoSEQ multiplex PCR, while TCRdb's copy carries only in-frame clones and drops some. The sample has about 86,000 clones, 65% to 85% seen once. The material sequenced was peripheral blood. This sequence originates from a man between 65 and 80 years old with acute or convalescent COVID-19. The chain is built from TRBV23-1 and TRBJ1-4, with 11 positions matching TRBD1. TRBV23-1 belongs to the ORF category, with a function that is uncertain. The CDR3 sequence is CASSKGLDRGLTNEKLFF. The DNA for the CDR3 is TGCGCCAGCTCAAAGGGGCTGGACAGGGGGCTTACTAATGAAAAACTGTTTTTT.